The clone carrying this T cell receptor beta chain was counted at least ten times. The target antigen is unknown. This entry belongs to a study of CD8 T cells in ankylosing spondylitis. J lost 1 base, V lost 7 bases, and 8 bases had no gene match. CDR1 is SGHRS and CDR2 is YFSETQ in the germline V gene. The CDR3 extends over 17 amino acids. Regarding the study as a whole: A motif in TCR beta, a set of roughly eight highly homologous variants, appeared characteristic of ankylosing spondylitis blood. Some of these motif variants have turned up before, in reports on reactive arthritis synovial fluid and blood. From matched ankylosing spondylitis synovial fluid, disease-linked clones were reportedly recovered at significantly enriched levels.

Libraries of TCR beta came from quantitative 5'-RACE with molecular barcodes. TCRdb itself ran the 5' RACE reads through MiXCR, one entry per CDR3 protein. The sample lists a few hundred thousand distinct CDR3 sequences; around 7.9% were seen once. What was sequenced was blood, either unsorted or a sorted T cell fraction (not recorded which). This clonotype was obtained from a male donor with ankylosing spondylitis. The gene calls are TRBV5-1 and TRBJ2-1, with 13 bases fitting TRBD2. The chain's CDR3 is CASRTSGGRESYNEQFF. DNA for the CDR3: TGCGCCAGCCGGACTAGCGGGGGCAGAGAATCCTACAATGAGCAGTTCTTC.